The 15 T cell receptor beta chains presented below share a single source sample, sequenced in a study of blood T cells in healthy people across ages. A J-beta primer mix and a sample-barcoded 5' primer were used in a second PCR of roughly 7 to 12 cycles. TCRdb reprocessed the 5' RACE reads with MiXCR, giving one entry per CDR3 protein. The top ten clones hold about 30% of a sample with roughly 860,000 distinct CDR3 sequences, around two thirds of them seen once. Sequencing was performed on blood. All receptors derive from a man aged 30 to 45 in good health.

This clonotype appeared a few times. The genes are TRBV2 and TRBJ2-1; TRBD2 might be the D (5 bases). The V and J ends lost 1 base and 0 bases respectively, with 7 bases between them. The germline V gene encodes CDR1 SNHLY and CDR2 FYNNEI. The CDR3 extends over 15 amino acids. The CDR3 sequence: CASSEVGSSYNEQFF. CDR3 nucleotide sequence: TGTGCCAGCAGTGAAGTGGGGAGCTCCTACAATGAGCAGTTCTTC.

This chain joins TRBV27 and TRBJ1-1; no clear D. With 5 bases removed from V and 7 bases from J, the gap between germline ends came to 17 bases. Germline V CDR1 and CDR2: MNHEY, SMNVEV (reference sequence). The CDR3 has 14 residues. CDR3 coding DNA: TGTGCCAGCAGTGTTCGGAGGGAGAGAGGTGAAGCTTTCTTT. It is translated as CASSVRRERGEAFF.

This clonotype is a singleton in its sample. V is TRBV20-1 and J is TRBJ2-1, with 10 bases fitting TRBD2. The junction had 12 bases not matched to a gene; V was cut back by 5 bases and J by 8 bases. The germline V gene has CDR1 DFQATT and CDR2 SNEGSKA (reference sequence). CDR3 length: 15 amino acids. The CDR3 DNA reads as TGCAGTGCTGCCCCCAGCGGGGGGGCTGTCGATGAGCAGTTCTTC. This translates into CSAAPSGGAVDEQFF.

This rearrangement joins TRBV7-9 to TRBJ2-5; D call uncertain. Looked up from germline, CDR1 is SEHNR and CDR2 is FQNEAQ (reference sequence). The CDR3 spans 13 residues. V lost 5 bases to trimming and J lost 5 bases, with 12 bases between them. The CDR3 DNA sequence: TGTGCCAGCAGCCCCTTCGAGTCGGAGACCCAGTACTTC. Protein: CASSPFESETQYF. Full variable domain (missing parts from reference TRBV7-9 and TRBJ2-5): DTGVSQNPRHKITKRGQNVTFRCDPISEHNRLYWYRQTLGQGPEFLTYFQNEAQLEKSRLLSDRFSAERPKGSFSTLEIQRTEQGDSAMYLCASSPFESETQYFGPGTRLLVL.

This chain links TRBV11-2 with TRBJ2-3; the match to TRBD1 covers 7 bases. Trimming removed 1 base from V and 0 bases from J; junction bases left unmatched: 7. In germline, CDR1 is SGHAT, CDR2 FQNNGV. The CDR3 loop spans 17 amino acids. CDR3 DNA: TGTGCCAGCAGCTTAGGGTACAGGGGCCAGAGCACAGATACGCAGTATTTT. This sequence encodes CASSLGYRGQSTDTQYF.

In this sample, this clonotype turned up a few times. This chain uses TRBV6-1 with TRBJ1-1, with D perhaps TRBD1 (5 bases). This CDR3 comprises 13 residues. Germline V gives CDR1 MNHNS, CDR2 SASEGT. Trimming removed 2 bases at V and 11 bases at J, with 15 bases between. CDR3 coding DNA: TGTGCCAGCAGTGAACGGGACTTGTGGGGGGCTTTCTTT. Its translation: CASSERDLWGAFF.

This rearrangement joins TRBV20-1 to TRBJ1-2; 7 bases are shared with TRBD1. CDR3 length equals 14 residues. V dropped 0 bases and J dropped 4; count of bases not matched to a gene: 5. Per the germline V gene, CDR1 is DFQATT and CDR2 is SNEGSKA (reference sequence). The CDR3 nucleotides read TGCAGTGCTAGAGATAGAGAGGGGGCCTATGGCTACACCTTC. This translates into CSARDREGAYGYTF.

This chain links TRBV7-9 with TRBJ1-6; the D is unclear. In germline, CDR1 is SEHNR, CDR2 FQNEAQ (reference sequence). V dropped 6 bases and J dropped 10 bases, with 19 bases sitting between them. The CDR3 totals 15 residues. The CDR3 sequence is CASRPGRGDGSPLHF. CDR3 DNA sequence: TGTGCCAGCAGGCCAGGTCGGGGAGACGGGTCACCCCTCCACTTT.

The chain couples TRBV12-3 or TRBV12-4 to TRBJ2-2; weak D call: TRBD2 (7 bases). The CDR3 runs 15 residues. Deletions cut 7 bases from V and 1 base from J, with 13 bases between. The CDR3 spells CASIRGGQNTGELFF. As DNA, the CDR3 is TGTGCCAGCATCCGCGGGGGCCAGAACACCGGGGAGCTGTTTTTT.

The chain uses TRBV4-3 and TRBJ2-7, with D unresolved. The J call may be mistaken, given a closer DNA end match to TRBJ2-5. This CDR3 spans 14 amino acids. Germline V CDR1 and CDR2: LGHNA, YSLEER. The DNA for the CDR3 is TGCGCCAGCAGCCAAGCCCAGAGCTTCGAGACCCAGTACTTC. This codes for CASSQAQSFETQYF.

The chain has TRBV4-3 and TRBJ2-7; D ambiguous. Per germline, CDR1 LGHNA and CDR2 YSLEER. Deletions cut 0 bases from V and 3 bases from J, with 9 bases between. The CDR3 sequence is 14 residues long. The CDR3 is CASSQEFKDYEQYF. The CDR3 DNA reads TGCGCCAGCAGCCAAGAGTTCAAGGACTACGAGCAGTACTTC.

The chain recombines TRBV14 with TRBJ2-1; 9 bases align to TRBD1. CDR1 and CDR2 (germline): SGHDN, FVKESK. The CDR3 consists of 18 residues. V shed 1 base, J shed 4 bases, and the junction held 11 bases outside the gene matches. The CDR3 nucleotides read TGTGCCAGCAGCCAAGTCCCCCCCGGGACAGGGTATTACAATGAGCAGTTCTTC. It codes for CASSQVPPGTGYYNEQFF. Using reference TRBV14 and TRBJ2-1 for the parts outside the CDR3, the full variable domain is EAGVTQFPSHSVIEKGQTVTLRCDPISGHDNLYWYRRVMGKEIKFLLHFVKESKQDESGMPNNRFLAERTGGTYSTLKVQPAELEDSGVYFCASSQVPPGTGYYNEQFFGPGTRLTVL.

V gene TRBV6-2 or TRBV6-3 combines with J gene TRBJ1-4, with 9 bases matching TRBD1. This CDR3 is built from 14 residues. V gave up 6 bases and J gave up 9 bases; unmatched junction bases: 8. Germline CDR1 and CDR2: MNHEY and SVGEGT. DNA for the CDR3: TGTGCCAGCAGACCGGACAGGGGAGAGCAAAAACTGTTTTTT. Its protein product is CASRPDRGEQKLFF.

The genes are TRBV7-6 and TRBJ2-1; D possibly matches TRBD1 or TRBD2 (5 bases each). The V end was cut by 0 bases, the J end by 6 bases, with 12 bases between. Germline CDR1 is SGHVS and CDR2 is FNYEAQ. The CDR3 extends over 15 amino acids. CDR3 DNA: TGTGCCAGCAGCTTAGCGGGGGTTGCGTCCAATGAGCAGTTCTTC. It translates to CASSLAGVASNEQFF.

The V call is TRBV7-3, the J call TRBJ2-7, with no clear D. V lost 1 base to trimming and J lost 5 bases, with 15 bases between them. The CDR3 covers 15 residues. Germline V gives CDR1 SGHTA, CDR2 FQGTGA. The CDR3 coding sequence is TGTGCCAGCAGCTTAAATCCCGAGGTCTTCGACGAGCAGTACTTC. Encoded protein: CASSLNPEVFDEQYF.